This TCR beta chain was recorded in a study of shared clonotypes between healthy human individuals. Study in general: Three CD4 naive, three CD4 memory, two CD8 naive and one CD8 memory plate were used per donor.

V trimming: 4 bases; J trimming: 13 bases; junction bases outside the gene matches: 11. The CDR3 spans 13 residues. Germline V CDR1 and CDR2: SGHRS, YFSETQ. The authors ran the assay at deep level. In the study's own analysis: ImmunoSEQ junction-only sequences lacked quality scores, so their filtering differed. TCRdb's table, derived via immunoSEQ multiplex PCR, lists solely in-frame clones and lacks some. The V and J calls and clone size come from that table; D and trimming were worked out from the DNA. The sample consists of 2.5 million or so clones, around 94% of them appearing once. Recent vaccinations or acute infections were absent in the healthy HIV-negative adult donors.

Sequenced: naive CD4+ T cells sorted from blood. Regarding subset: CD45RA+ positively selected. This TCR came from a man aged 18 to 30 in good health. This rearrangement joins TRBV5-1 to TRBJ2-4; the match to TRBD2 covers 7 bases. CDR3 nucleotide sequence: TGCGCCAGCAGCCCTCGGGAGGCTAGTATCCAGTACTTC. It encodes CASSPREASIQYF.